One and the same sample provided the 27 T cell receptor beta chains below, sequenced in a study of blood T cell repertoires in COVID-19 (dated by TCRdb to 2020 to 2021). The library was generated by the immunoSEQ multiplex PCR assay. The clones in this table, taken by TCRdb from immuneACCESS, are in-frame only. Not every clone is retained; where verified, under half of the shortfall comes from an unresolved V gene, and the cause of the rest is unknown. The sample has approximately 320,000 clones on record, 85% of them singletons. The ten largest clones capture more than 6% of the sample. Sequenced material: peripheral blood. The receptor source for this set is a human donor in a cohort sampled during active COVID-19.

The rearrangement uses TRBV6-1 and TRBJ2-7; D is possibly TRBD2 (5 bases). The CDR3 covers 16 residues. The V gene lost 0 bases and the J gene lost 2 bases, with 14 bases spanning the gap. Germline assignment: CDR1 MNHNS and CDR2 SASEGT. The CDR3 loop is CASSEARAAPPYEQYF. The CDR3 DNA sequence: TGTGCCAGCAGTGAAGCGCGGGCAGCCCCACCCTACGAGCAGTACTTC.

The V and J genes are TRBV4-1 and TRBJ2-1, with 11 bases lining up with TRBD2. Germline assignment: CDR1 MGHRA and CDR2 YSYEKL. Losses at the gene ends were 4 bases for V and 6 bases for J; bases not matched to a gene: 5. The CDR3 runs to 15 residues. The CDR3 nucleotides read TGCGCCAGCAGCCCCCGCCTAGCGGGGGGCAATGAGCAGTTCTTC. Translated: CASSPRLAGGNEQFF.

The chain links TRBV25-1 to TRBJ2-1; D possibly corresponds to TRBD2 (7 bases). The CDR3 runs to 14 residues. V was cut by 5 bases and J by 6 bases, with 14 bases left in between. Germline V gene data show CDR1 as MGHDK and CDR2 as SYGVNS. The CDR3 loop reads CASSPEGGGNEQFF. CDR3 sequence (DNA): TGTGCCAGCAGTCCAGAGGGGGGGGGCAATGAGCAGTTCTTC.

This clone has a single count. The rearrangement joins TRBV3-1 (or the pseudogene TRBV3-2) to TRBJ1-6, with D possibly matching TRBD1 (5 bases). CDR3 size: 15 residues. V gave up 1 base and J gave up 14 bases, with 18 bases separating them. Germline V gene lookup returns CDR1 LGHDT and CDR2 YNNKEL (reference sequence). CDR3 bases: TGTGCCAGCAGCCAAGTGGTCGGGGCCGGCGGGGCCCTCCACTTT. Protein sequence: CASSQVVGAGGALHF.

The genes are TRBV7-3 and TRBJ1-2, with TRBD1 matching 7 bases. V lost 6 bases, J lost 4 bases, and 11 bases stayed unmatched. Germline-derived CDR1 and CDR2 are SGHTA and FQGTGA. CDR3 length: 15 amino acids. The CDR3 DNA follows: TGTGCCAGCAGTTTTACCGCAGGGGGGCTCTATGGCTACACCTTC. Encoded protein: CASSFTAGGLYGYTF.

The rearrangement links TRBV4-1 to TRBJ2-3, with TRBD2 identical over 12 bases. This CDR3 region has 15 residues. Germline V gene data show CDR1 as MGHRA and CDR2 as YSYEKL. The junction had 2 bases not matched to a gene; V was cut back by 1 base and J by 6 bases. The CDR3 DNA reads TGCGCCAGCAGCCAAGGACTAGCGGGGGACGATACGCAGTATTTT. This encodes CASSQGLAGDDTQYF.

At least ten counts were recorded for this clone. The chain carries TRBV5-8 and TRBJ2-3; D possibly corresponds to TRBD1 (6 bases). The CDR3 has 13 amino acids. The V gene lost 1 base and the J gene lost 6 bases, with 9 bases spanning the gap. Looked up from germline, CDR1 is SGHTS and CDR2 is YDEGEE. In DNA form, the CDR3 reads TGTGCCAGCAGCTTGTTCAGGGGTGATACGCAGTATTTT. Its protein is CASSLFRGDTQYF.

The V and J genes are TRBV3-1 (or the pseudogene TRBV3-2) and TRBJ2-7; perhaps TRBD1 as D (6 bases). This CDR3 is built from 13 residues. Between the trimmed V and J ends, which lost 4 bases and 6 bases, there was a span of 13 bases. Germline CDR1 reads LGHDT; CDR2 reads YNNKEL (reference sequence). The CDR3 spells CASSRGQEFEQYF. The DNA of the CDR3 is TGTGCCAGCAGCCGGGGGCAGGAATTCGAGCAGTACTTC.

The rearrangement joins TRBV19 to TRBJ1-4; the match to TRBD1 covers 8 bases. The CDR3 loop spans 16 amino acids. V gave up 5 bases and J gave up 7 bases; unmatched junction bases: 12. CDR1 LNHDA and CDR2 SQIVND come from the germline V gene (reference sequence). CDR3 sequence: CASSPGDRKPGEKLFF. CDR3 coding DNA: TGTGCCAGTAGTCCTGGGGACAGGAAGCCAGGTGAAAAACTGTTTTTT.

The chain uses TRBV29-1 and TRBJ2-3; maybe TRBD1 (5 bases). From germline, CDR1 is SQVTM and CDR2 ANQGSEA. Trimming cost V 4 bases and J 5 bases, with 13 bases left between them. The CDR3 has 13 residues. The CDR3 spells CSVGKGKRDTQYF. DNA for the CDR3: TGCAGCGTTGGAAAGGGGAAGCGAGATACGCAGTATTTT.

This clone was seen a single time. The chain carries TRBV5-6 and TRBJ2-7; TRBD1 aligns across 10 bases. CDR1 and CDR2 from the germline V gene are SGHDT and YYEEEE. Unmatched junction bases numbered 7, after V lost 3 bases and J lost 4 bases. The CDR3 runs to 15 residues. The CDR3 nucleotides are TGTGCCAGCAGCTCCCGGGGGACAGGGGTTTACGAGCAGTACTTC. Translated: CASSSRGTGVYEQYF.

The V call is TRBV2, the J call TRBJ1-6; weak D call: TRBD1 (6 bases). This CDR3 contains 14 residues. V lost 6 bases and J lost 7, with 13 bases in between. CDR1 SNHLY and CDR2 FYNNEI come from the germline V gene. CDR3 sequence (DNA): TGTGCCAGCAGACACAGGGTTGTAAATTCACCCCTCCACTTT. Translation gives CASRHRVVNSPLHF.

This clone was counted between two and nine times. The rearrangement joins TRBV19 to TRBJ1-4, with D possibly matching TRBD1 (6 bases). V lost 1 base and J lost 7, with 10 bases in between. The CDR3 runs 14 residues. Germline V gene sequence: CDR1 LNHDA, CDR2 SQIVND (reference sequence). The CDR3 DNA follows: TGTGCCAGTAGTATAGTATGGGACACTGAAAAACTGTTTTTT. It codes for CASSIVWDTEKLFF.

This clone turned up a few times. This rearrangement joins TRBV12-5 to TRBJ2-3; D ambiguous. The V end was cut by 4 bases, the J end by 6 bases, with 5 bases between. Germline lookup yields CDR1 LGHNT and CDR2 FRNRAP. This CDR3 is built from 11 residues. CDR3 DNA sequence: TGTGCTAGTGGTTCCGGGGATACGCAGTATTTT. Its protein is CASGSGDTQYF.

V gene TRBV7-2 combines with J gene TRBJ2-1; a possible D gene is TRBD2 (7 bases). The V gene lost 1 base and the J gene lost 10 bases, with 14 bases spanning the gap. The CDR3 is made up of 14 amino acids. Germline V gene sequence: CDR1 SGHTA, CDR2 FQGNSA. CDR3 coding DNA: TGTGCCAGCAGCTTAGAAGCGGGGAGGGGGGAGCAGTTCTTC. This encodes CASSLEAGRGEQFF.

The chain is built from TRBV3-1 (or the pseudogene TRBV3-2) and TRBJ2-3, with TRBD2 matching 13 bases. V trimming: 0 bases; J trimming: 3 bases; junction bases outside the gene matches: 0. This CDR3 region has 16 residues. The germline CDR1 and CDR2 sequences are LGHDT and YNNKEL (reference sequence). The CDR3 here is CASSQEGLAGTDTQYF. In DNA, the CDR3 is TGTGCCAGCAGCCAAGAGGGACTAGCGGGGACAGATACGCAGTATTTT.

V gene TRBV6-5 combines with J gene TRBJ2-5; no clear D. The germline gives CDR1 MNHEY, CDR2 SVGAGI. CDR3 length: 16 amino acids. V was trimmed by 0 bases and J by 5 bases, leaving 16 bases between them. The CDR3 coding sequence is TGTGCCAGCAGTTACTCGAGTATGCAGGCTGGGGAGACCCAGTACTTC. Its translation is CASSYSSMQAGETQYF.

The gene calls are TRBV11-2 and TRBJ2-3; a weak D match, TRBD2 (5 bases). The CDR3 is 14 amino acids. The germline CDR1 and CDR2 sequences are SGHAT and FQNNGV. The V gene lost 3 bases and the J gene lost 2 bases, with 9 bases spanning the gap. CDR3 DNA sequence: TGTGCCAGCAGCTTGGGAGTAAACACAGATACGCAGTATTTT. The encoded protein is CASSLGVNTDTQYF.

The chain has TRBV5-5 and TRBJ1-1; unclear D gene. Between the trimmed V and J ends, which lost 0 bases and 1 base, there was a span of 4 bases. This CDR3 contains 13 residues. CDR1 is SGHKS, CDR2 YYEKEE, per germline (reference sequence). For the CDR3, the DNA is TGTGCCAGCAGCTTGGCCAGGAACACTGAAGCTTTCTTT. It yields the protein CASSLARNTEAFF.

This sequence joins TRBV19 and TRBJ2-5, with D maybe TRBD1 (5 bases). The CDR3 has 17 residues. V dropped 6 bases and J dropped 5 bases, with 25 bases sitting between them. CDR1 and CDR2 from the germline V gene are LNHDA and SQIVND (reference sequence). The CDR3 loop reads CASSQRVTGASGETQYF. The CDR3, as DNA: TGTGCCAGTAGCCAAAGGGTCACAGGAGCTTCTGGGGAGACCCAGTACTTC.

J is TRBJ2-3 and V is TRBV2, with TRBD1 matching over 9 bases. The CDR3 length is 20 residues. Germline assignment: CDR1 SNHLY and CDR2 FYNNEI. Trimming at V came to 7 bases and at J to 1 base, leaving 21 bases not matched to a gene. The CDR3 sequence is CASTRGPQGAIDFGTDTQYF. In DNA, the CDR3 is TGTGCCAGCACCCGAGGTCCACAGGGGGCCATAGACTTCGGCACAGATACGCAGTATTTT.

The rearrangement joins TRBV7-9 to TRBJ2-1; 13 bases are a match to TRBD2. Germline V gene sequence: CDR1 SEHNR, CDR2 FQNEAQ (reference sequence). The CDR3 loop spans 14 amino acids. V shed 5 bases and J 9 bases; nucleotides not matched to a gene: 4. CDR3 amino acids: CASSLWTSGGEQFF. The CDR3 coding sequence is TGTGCCAGCAGCCTTTGGACTAGCGGGGGTGAGCAGTTCTTC.

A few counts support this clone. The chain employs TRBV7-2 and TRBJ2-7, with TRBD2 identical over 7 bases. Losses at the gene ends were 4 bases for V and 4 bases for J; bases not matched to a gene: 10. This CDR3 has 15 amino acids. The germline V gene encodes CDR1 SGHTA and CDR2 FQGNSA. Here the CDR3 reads CASSSSGTGGYEQYF. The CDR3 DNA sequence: TGTGCCAGCAGCTCTTCCGGGACGGGAGGATACGAGCAGTACTTC. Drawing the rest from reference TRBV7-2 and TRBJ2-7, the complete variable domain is GAGVSQSPSNKVTEKGKDVELRCDPISGHTALYWYRQSLGQGLEFLIYFQGNSAPDKSGLPSDRFSAERTGGSVSTLTIQRTQQEDSAVYLCASSSSGTGGYEQYFGPGTRLTVT.

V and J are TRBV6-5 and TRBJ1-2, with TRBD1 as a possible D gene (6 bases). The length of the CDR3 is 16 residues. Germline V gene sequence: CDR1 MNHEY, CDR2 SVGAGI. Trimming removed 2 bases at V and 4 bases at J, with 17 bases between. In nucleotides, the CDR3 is TGTGCCAGCAGTTACAGGGCCAGGGGTGAAGCCTATGGCTACACCTTC. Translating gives CASSYRARGEAYGYTF.

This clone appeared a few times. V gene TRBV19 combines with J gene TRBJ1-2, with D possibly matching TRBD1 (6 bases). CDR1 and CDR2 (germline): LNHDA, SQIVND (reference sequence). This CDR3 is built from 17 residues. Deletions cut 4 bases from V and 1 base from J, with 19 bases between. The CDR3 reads CASSKPPRGGHNYGYTF. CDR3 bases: TGTGCCAGTAGTAAACCTCCGCGGGGGGGACATAACTATGGCTACACCTTC.

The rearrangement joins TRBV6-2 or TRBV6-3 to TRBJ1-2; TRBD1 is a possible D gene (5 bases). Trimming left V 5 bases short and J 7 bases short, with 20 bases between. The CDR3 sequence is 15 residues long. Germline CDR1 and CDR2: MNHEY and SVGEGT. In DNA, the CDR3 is TGTGCCAGCAGTCCCGATAGGGGCCCGCAGCTTGGCTACACCTTC. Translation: CASSPDRGPQLGYTF.

CDR3 sequence: CASSPRVGRGYGYTF. In DNA form, the CDR3 reads TGTGCCAGCAGCCCTAGGGTTGGCAGGGGGTATGGCTACACCTTC. The J gene is TRBJ1-2, the V gene TRBV11-1, with 7 nucleotides matching TRBD1. Germline CDR1 is SGHAT and CDR2 is FQDESV (reference sequence). CDR3 length: 15 amino acids. The J segment lost 5 bases and the V segment lost 5 bases, leaving 11 bases of the junction unmatched.